Listed below are T cell receptor beta chains from one sample, sequenced in a study of blood T cells in healthy people across ages. MiXCR, applied by TCRdb to the 5' RACE reads, yields one record per CDR3 protein. The sample gives 270,000 or so distinct CDR3 sequences, 27% of which show up once; 29% is in the top ten. Sequencing was carried out using blood. The origin of the receptors is a woman aged 70 to 79 in good health. Both conserved end residues are part of each CDR3. The D gene is left open where the match is weak. Rows may omit the clone size; those that give it use once, few, many or a size class.

d_call	j_call	v_call	clone_size	cdr3_aa	cdr3_nt
-	TRBJ2-2	TRBV3-1	-	CASSRTQTTNTGELFF	TGTGCCAGCAGCCGCACACAGACAACGAACACCGGGGAGCTGTTTTTT
-	TRBJ2-5	TRBV5-1	-	CASSGTAGQETQYF	TGCGCCAGCAGCGGGACAGCGGGCCAAGAGACCCAGTACTTC
-	TRBJ2-5	TRBV10-3	-	CAISERASGGGTQYF	TGTGCCATCAGTGAGCGGGCTAGCGGAGGGGGGACCCAGTACTTC
-	TRBJ1-2	TRBV29-1	few	CSVDRGHGYTF	TGCAGCGTTGACCGGGGCCATGGCTACACCTTC
-	TRBJ1-2	TRBV20-1	-	CSASRFGGGNYGYTF	TGCAGTGCTAGTAGGTTTGGGGGAGGCAACTATGGCTACACCTTC
TRBD2	TRBJ2-1	TRBV27	-	CASSFLTSGYNEQFF	TGTGCCAGCAGTTTCCTTACTAGCGGGTACAATGAGCAGTTCTTC
-	TRBJ2-6	TRBV29-1	-	CSVVPSGANVLTF	TGCAGCGTTGTTCCCTCTGGGGCCAACGTCCTGACTTTC
-	TRBJ2-2	TRBV18	-	CASSPDLGRDTGELFF	TGTGCCAGCTCACCTGACTTGGGGCGCGACACCGGGGAGCTGTTTTTT
TRBD1	TRBJ1-2	TRBV7-9	few	CASSLTGGLGYTF	TGTGCCAGCAGCTTGACAGGGGGGCTTGGCTACACCTTC
-	TRBJ1-3	TRBV6-5	-	CASRYQAPAGNTIYF	TGTGCCAGCAGGTATCAAGCCCCCGCTGGAAACACCATATATTTT
TRBD1	TRBJ1-2	TRBV12-3/TRBV12-4	few	CASSLGQGRDYGYTF	TGTGCCAGCAGCCTAGGACAGGGGAGGGACTATGGCTACACCTTC
-	TRBJ2-2	TRBV9	-	CASSVMNTGELFF	TGTGCCAGCAGCGTTATGAACACCGGGGAGCTGTTTTTT
TRBD1	TRBJ2-5	TRBV2	-	CASRPQGVQETQYF	TGTGCCAGCAGGCCACAGGGGGTTCAAGAGACCCAGTACTTC
-	TRBJ1-2	TRBV11-2	many	CASSAQGYGYTF	TGTGCCAGCAGCGCACAGGGCTATGGCTACACCTTC
TRBD2	TRBJ2-1	TRBV3-1	-	CASSPSSGRNHEQFF	TGTGCCAGCAGCCCTTCTAGCGGGAGAAACCATGAGCAGTTCTTC
TRBD1	TRBJ1-4	TRBV5-1	few	CASSINTGGYEKLFF	TGCGCCAGCAGCATTAACACAGGGGGCTACGAAAAACTGTTTTTT
-	TRBJ1-4	TRBV7-9	few	CASSPPGTEKLFF	TGTGCCAGCAGTCCCCCAGGGACTGAAAAACTGTTTTTT
-	TRBJ1-2	TRBV29-1	few	CSAEIPPDGYTF	TGCAGCGCCGAGATACCCCCCGATGGCTACACCTTC
-	TRBJ2-7	TRBV28	few	CASIMSSGSYEQYF	TGTGCCAGCATTATGTCCAGCGGTTCCTACGAGCAGTACTTC
-	TRBJ2-7	TRBV7-2	-	CASSFIRIGEQYF	TGTGCCAGCAGCTTTATCCGGATAGGGGAGCAGTACTTC
TRBD1	TRBJ2-4	TRBV5-1	-	CASSLQGGLVNIQYF	TGCGCCAGCAGCTTACAGGGGGGCCTAGTAAACATTCAGTACTTC
TRBD2	TRBJ2-2	TRBV29-1	few	CSGKLAGDTGELFF	TGCAGCGGCAAACTAGCGGGAGACACCGGGGAGCTGTTTTTT
TRBD1	TRBJ2-7	TRBV10-3	many	CAISESLGQGNEQYF	TGTGCCATCAGTGAGTCCCTTGGACAGGGCAACGAGCAGTACTTC
-	TRBJ2-7	TRBV6-1	many	CASSDRVLVGEQYF	TGTGCCAGCAGTGATCGCGTTCTAGTCGGCGAGCAGTACTTC
-	TRBJ2-1	TRBV3-1	few	CASSQRLGHEQFF	TGTGCCAGCAGCCAGCGCCTAGGTCATGAGCAGTTCTTC
-	TRBJ2-1	TRBV24-1	few	CATSFGSNNVQFF	TGTGCCACCAGTTTCGGGTCTAACAATGTGCAGTTCTTC
-	TRBJ2-5	TRBV3-1	-	CASSQGARLYQETQYF	TGTGCCAGCAGCCAAGGGGCTCGATTGTACCAAGAGACCCAGTACTTC
TRBD2	TRBJ2-7	TRBV5-1	-	CASSLEGTRFTEQYF	TGCGCCAGCAGCTTGGAAGGGACTAGATTCACCGAGCAGTACTTC
-	TRBJ2-6	TRBV19	-	CASSRTGIAGANVLTF	TGTGCCAGTAGTAGAACAGGGATCGCCGGGGCCAACGTCCTGACTTTC
-	TRBJ2-5	TRBV30	once	CAWDYGIQLEQYF	TGTGCCTGGGACTACGGCATTCAGCTGGAGCAGTACTTC
-	TRBJ1-2	TRBV28	-	CASLGRGLYGYTF	TGTGCCAGCCTCGGCAGGGGCCTTTATGGCTACACCTTC
TRBD2	TRBJ2-5	TRBV7-9	-	CASSFLREGQETQYF	TGTGCCAGCAGCTTCTTACGGGAGGGTCAAGAGACCCAGTACTTC
-	TRBJ2-7	TRBV5-4	-	CASSFRGTSSEQYF	TGTGCCAGCAGCTTTAGGGGAACTTCCTCCGAGCAGTACTTC
TRBD2	TRBJ2-2	TRBV7-3	-	CASSLMAGVTGELFF	TGTGCCAGCAGCTTAATGGCGGGAGTCACCGGGGAGCTGTTTTTT
-	TRBJ2-5	TRBV4-1	-	CASSQENSHQETQYF	TGCGCCAGCAGCCAAGAAAACAGCCACCAAGAGACCCAGTACTTC
-	TRBJ2-1	TRBV20-1	-	CSAGVGPHNEQFF	TGCAGTGCTGGGGTGGGTCCACACAATGAGCAGTTCTTC
-	TRBJ2-5	TRBV28	once	CASSLIRTEQETQYF	TGTGCCAGCAGTTTAATCCGGACAGAACAAGAGACCCAGTACTTC
-	TRBJ2-5	TRBV11-3	few	CASGSNSQETQYF	TGTGCCAGCGGAAGCAACTCTCAAGAGACCCAGTACTTC
-	TRBJ2-5	TRBV21-1	-	CASLGEQYF	TGTGCCTCCTTAGGTGAGCAGTACTTC
-	TRBJ2-5	TRBV29-1	-	CSVEPAREETQYF	TGCAGCGTTGAACCGGCGAGAGAAGAGACCCAGTACTTC
-	TRBJ1-6	TRBV5-5	-	CTSSLADRNNSPLHF	TGTACCAGCAGCTTGGCCGACAGGAATAATTCACCCCTCCACTTT
-	TRBJ2-5	TRBV5-1	many	CASSLRAAEEQYF	TGCGCCAGCAGCTTGCGGGCAGCCGAAGAGCAGTACTTC